The rows below give T cell receptor beta chains drawn from one sample of a study of blood T cell repertoires in COVID-19. Repertoires were generated with immunoSEQ multiplex PCR, while TCRdb's copy carries only in-frame clones and drops some. The sample yields about 210,000 clones, almost 90% seen once. Sequences were obtained from peripheral blood. Every receptor here comes from a man in his late teens or twenties with active or convalescent COVID-19. Each CDR3 is given with its conserved first and last residue. D genes are given only for firm matches. Size values are once, few and many counts, or a class for expanded clones, and some rows have none.

V gene	clone size	J gene	D gene	CDR3 DNA	CDR3 protein
TRBV5-1	NA	TRBJ2-1	NA	TGCGCCAGCAGCTTGGCCTGGGACTCGATCAATGAGCAGTTCTTC	CASSLAWDSINEQFF
TRBV28	NA	TRBJ2-3	TRBD1	TGTGCCAGCAGTTCCGGGACAGGGGGCATTCGGTTCACAGATACGCAGTATTTT	CASSSGTGGIRFTDTQYF
TRBV3-1/TRBV3-2	many	TRBJ2-7	TRBD2	TGTGCCAGCAGCACGTGGACTAGCGGGAGGGGGAGCTCCTACGAGCAGTACTTC	CASSTWTSGRGSSYEQYF
TRBV12-5	NA	TRBJ2-5	NA	TGTGCTAGTGGTTTTTGGCAGGGCCTCTCAACGGAGACCCAGTACTTC	CASGFWQGLSTETQYF
TRBV7-2	NA	TRBJ1-1	NA	TGTGCCAGCAGCTTAGGGGCGGGGACTGAAGCTTTCTTT	CASSLGAGTEAFF
TRBV9	NA	TRBJ2-1	NA	TGTGCCAGCAGCGTTCGGCCAGGGGAGCAGTTCTTC	CASSVRPGEQFF
TRBV21-1	NA	TRBJ2-3	NA	TGTGCCAGCAGCAAACGGGTTAGCGGGAGGACTAACACAGATACGCAGTATTTT	CASSKRVSGRTNTDTQYF
TRBV10-3	NA	TRBJ2-6	NA	TGTGCCATCAGGGATCCGGGGGGCAGGGGGCAGGGAGGGGCCAACGTCCTGACTTTC	CAIRDPGGRGQGGANVLTF
TRBV2	NA	TRBJ2-7	NA	TGTGCCAGCAGCGGTGGGGCGTACGAGCAGTACTTC	CASSGGAYEQYF
TRBV19	few	TRBJ2-7	TRBD2	TGTGCCAGTAGTATTTCCCGGACTAGCGGAACCTTCTTCACCTACGAGCAGTACTTC	CASSISRTSGTFFTYEQYF
TRBV6-5	NA	TRBJ1-1	NA	TGTGCCAGCCGGGATTTGAACACTGAAGCTTTCTTT	CASRDLNTEAFF
TRBV29-1	NA	TRBJ2-2	NA	TGCAGCGTTTGGGCAGGGTACACCGGGGAGCTGTTTTTT	CSVWAGYTGELFF
TRBV10-3	NA	TRBJ2-3	NA	TGTGCCATCAGTGAGGTCCAGGGCCCCACAGATACGCAGTATTTT	CAISEVQGPTDTQYF
TRBV4-3	NA	TRBJ2-1	TRBD2	TGCGCCAGCAGCCAAGATGGAGCGGCGGGGGTGAATGAGCAGTTCTTC	CASSQDGAAGVNEQFF
TRBV5-1	NA	TRBJ2-3	NA	TGCGCCAGCAGCTTTCCGGGGGAACAGTATTTT	CASSFPGEQYF
TRBV15	NA	TRBJ1-5	NA	TGTGCCACCAGCAGAGCGAGGGACTATCAGCCCCAGCATTTT	CATSRARDYQPQHF
TRBV6-5	once	TRBJ1-1	NA	TGTGCCAGCAGTTACGTCCTCACAGGCGACACTGAAGCTTTCTTT	CASSYVLTGDTEAFF
TRBV6-5	NA	TRBJ1-5	NA	TGTGCCAGCACCCCAACAGGGCCCCCCCAGCCCCAGCATTTT	CASTPTGPPQPQHF
TRBV7-9	NA	TRBJ1-5	TRBD1	TGTGCCAGCAGCTCCACCCAGGGGGCTGGCAATCAGCCCCAGCATTTT	CASSSTQGAGNQPQHF
TRBV5-6	NA	TRBJ2-4	NA	TGTGCCAGCAGCTGGGGACACAGCGAAAACATTCAGTACTTC	CASSWGHSENIQYF
TRBV20-1	NA	TRBJ1-1	NA	TGCAGTGCTAGTTTTGCGGGCGCGAACACTGAAGCTTTCTTT	CSASFAGANTEAFF
TRBV6-5	once	TRBJ1-1	NA	TGTGCCAGCAGGCAAACAGGGATTCTTGAAGCTTTCTTT	CASRQTGILEAFF
TRBV18	many	TRBJ2-2	NA	TGTGCCAGCTCACCGCTTAGCGGAGGTTACACCGGGGAGCTGTTTTTT	CASSPLSGGYTGELFF
TRBV2	NA	TRBJ2-2	NA	TGTGCCAGCAGCCGACTCCCTAAGGACGGGGAGCTGTTTTTT	CASSRLPKDGELFF
TRBV25-1	NA	TRBJ2-6	TRBD1	TGTGCCAGCAGTTCCGCTCCCGGACAGGGGGCTGGGGCCAACGTCCTGACTTTC	CASSSAPGQGAGANVLTF
TRBV5-6	NA	TRBJ2-7	TRBD2	TGTGCCAGCAGCTTGGGACTAGCGGTCTACGAGCAGTACTTC	CASSLGLAVYEQYF
TRBV28	NA	TRBJ2-1	TRBD1	TGTGCAACCGGACAGGCCTACAATGAGCAGTTCTTC	CATGQAYNEQFF
TRBV3-1/TRBV3-2	NA	TRBJ2-5	NA	TGTGCCAGCAGCCAAGATCCGTCCACTACCCAGTACTTC	CASSQDPSTTQYF
TRBV6-4	few	TRBJ2-7	TRBD2	TGTGCCAGCAGCCCCTCTGGGACTAGGGGGTCGGACGAGCAGTACTTC	CASSPSGTRGSDEQYF
TRBV19	once	TRBJ1-1	TRBD1	TGTGCCAGTGTTGCCCCGGGACAGGAGAACACTGAAGCTTTCTTT	CASVAPGQENTEAFF
TRBV24-1	once	TRBJ2-5	NA	TGTGCCACCAGTGATGGCGGACAGCACCAAGAGACCCAGTACTTC	CATSDGGQHQETQYF
TRBV28	NA	TRBJ2-7	NA	TGTGCCAGCAGTTTGCACAGCCCGGACGCGAACACGGGGTACGAGCAGTACTTC	CASSLHSPDANTGYEQYF
TRBV30	NA	TRBJ2-1	NA	TGTGCCTGGAGTTTTACGGGTACTTACAATGAGCAGTTCTTC	CAWSFTGTYNEQFF
TRBV6-6	NA	TRBJ1-5	NA	TGTGCCAGCAGTTACCCGGGTCAGCCCCAGCATTTT	CASSYPGQPQHF
TRBV5-8	once	TRBJ1-1	TRBD1	TGTGCCAGCACCTCACGACAGGGGGCGAACACTGAAGCTTTCTTT	CASTSRQGANTEAFF
TRBV24-1	NA	TRBJ2-7	TRBD2	TGTGCCACCAGTGGGACTAGCGGGAGGTTCTACGAGCAGTACTTC	CATSGTSGRFYEQYF
TRBV2	NA	TRBJ2-3	NA	TGTGCCAGCACGTTCCTGGAGCAGGATACGCAGTATTTT	CASTFLEQDTQYF
TRBV3-1/TRBV3-2	NA	TRBJ2-4	NA	TGTGCCAGCAGCCAGGGCAGCGGGCAGCGAGCCAAAAACATTCAGTACTTC	CASSQGSGQRAKNIQYF
TRBV3-1/TRBV3-2	NA	TRBJ2-3	TRBD2	TGTGCCAGCAGCAGGGATTTGACTAGCGGGATAACAGATACGCAGTATTTT	CASSRDLTSGITDTQYF
TRBV6-5	NA	TRBJ2-5	TRBD1	TGTGCCAGCAGCAACGACAGGGTGGCCCAAGAGACCCAGTACTTC	CASSNDRVAQETQYF
TRBV5-1	NA	TRBJ2-3	NA	TGCGCCAGCAGCTTAATAAATCAGGGTTCGGATACGCAGTATTTT	CASSLINQGSDTQYF
TRBV5-4	once	TRBJ1-6	NA	TGTGCCAGCAGCTTGGATCCAGGGGCGGTTTCACCCCTCCACTTT	CASSLDPGAVSPLHF
TRBV19	few	TRBJ2-7	TRBD1	TGTGCCAGTAGTAGCCCGGGACAGAACTACGAGCAGTACTTC	CASSSPGQNYEQYF
TRBV5-4	NA	TRBJ2-1	TRBD2	TGTGCCAGCAGCCAGACTAGCGAGTATGGTGAGCAGTTCTTC	CASSQTSEYGEQFF
TRBV7-9	NA	TRBJ2-3	NA	TGTGCCAGCAGCCCCGGGCCAAGAGGGCCCGCAGATACGCAGTATTTT	CASSPGPRGPADTQYF
TRBV7-3	NA	TRBJ2-1	TRBD2	TGTGCCAGCAGCTTAACATCGTGGCTAGCGGGAGGGCCTGGAAATGAGCAGTTCTTC	CASSLTSWLAGGPGNEQFF
TRBV6-2/TRBV6-3	NA	TRBJ1-2	NA	TGTGCCAGCAGTTACGTCCAGGGAAACGGCTACACCTTC	CASSYVQGNGYTF
TRBV28	NA	TRBJ2-7	NA	TGTGCCAGCAGTTTTGTTGTCCGAGCCTACGAGCAGTACTTC	CASSFVVRAYEQYF
TRBV28	NA	TRBJ2-4	TRBD1	TGTGCCAGCCAAGACCGGGACAGGCCCGGTTTAGCCAAAAACATTCAGTACTTC	CASQDRDRPGLAKNIQYF
TRBV5-4	NA	TRBJ1-2	NA	TGTGCCAGCAGCTTGGGACCCGGAGGACTCAGTACGGGCTACACCTTC	CASSLGPGGLSTGYTF
TRBV21-1	NA	TRBJ1-4	NA	TGTGCCACCTCGACAGGGGGGGAAAAACTGTTTTTT	CATSTGGEKLFF
TRBV3-1/TRBV3-2	NA	TRBJ2-5	TRBD1	TGTGCCAGCAGCTCCCGGAAGGGGGCAGGGGGAGAGACCCAGTACTTC	CASSSRKGAGGETQYF
TRBV25-1	NA	TRBJ1-1	NA	TGTGCCAGCAGCTGGGGGGCTGAAGCTTTCTTT	CASSWGAEAFF
TRBV24-1	NA	TRBJ2-1	TRBD2	TGTGCCACCAGGGGATGGACTAGCGGTCGGGGGGGGGAGCAGTTCTTC	CATRGWTSGRGGEQFF
TRBV6-1	NA	TRBJ2-7	TRBD2	TGTGCCAGCAGTGAAACTAGCGGGAGCAGCGAGCAGTACTTC	CASSETSGSSEQYF
TRBV18	NA	TRBJ2-3	TRBD1	TGTGCCAGCTCACCGACTTGGGACAGGGGGGCAGATACGCAGTATTTT	CASSPTWDRGADTQYF
TRBV18	once	TRBJ1-1	NA	TGTGCCAGCTCACCAATTCTGAGGGCTGAAGCTTTCTTT	CASSPILRAEAFF
TRBV4-2	NA	TRBJ2-2	TRBD2	TGTGCCAGCAGCCAAGCCCCCCTAGCGGGAGGACAGGCCGGGGAGCTGTTTTTT	CASSQAPLAGGQAGELFF
TRBV19	few	TRBJ1-2	NA	TGTGCCAGTAGTCAGCGGCAGCCTACCTATGGCTACACCTTC	CASSQRQPTYGYTF